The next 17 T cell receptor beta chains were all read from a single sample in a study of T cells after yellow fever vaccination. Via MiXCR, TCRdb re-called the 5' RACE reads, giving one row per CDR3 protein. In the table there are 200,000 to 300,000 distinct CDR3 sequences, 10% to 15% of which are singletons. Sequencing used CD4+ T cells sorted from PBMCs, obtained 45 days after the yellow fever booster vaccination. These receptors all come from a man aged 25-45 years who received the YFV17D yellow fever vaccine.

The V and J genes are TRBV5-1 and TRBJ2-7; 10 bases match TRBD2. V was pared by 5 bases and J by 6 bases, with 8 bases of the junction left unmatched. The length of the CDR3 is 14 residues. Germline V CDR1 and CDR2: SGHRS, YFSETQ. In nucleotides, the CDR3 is TGCGCCAGCAGGGTAATAGCGGGAGGTACCGAGCAGTACTTC. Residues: CASRVIAGGTEQYF.

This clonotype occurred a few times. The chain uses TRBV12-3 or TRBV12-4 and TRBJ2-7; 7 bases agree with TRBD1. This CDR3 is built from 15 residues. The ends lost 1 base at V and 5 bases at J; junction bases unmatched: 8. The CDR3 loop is CASSLGGGSNHEQYF. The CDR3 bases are TGTGCCAGCAGTTTAGGAGGGGGCAGTAACCACGAGCAGTACTTC.

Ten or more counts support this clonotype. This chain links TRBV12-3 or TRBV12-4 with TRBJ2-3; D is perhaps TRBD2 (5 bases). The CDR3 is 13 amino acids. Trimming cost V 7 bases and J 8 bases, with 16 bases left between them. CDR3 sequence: CASTDGIVGTQYF. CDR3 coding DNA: TGTGCCAGCACGGACGGGATAGTGGGTACGCAGTATTTT.

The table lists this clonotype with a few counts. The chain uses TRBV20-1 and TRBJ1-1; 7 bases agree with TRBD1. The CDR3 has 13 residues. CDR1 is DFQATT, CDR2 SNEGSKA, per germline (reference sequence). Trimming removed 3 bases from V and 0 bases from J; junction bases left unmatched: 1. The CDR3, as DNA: TGCAGTGCTAGGGACAGGCTGAACACTGAAGCTTTCTTT. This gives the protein CSARDRLNTEAFF.

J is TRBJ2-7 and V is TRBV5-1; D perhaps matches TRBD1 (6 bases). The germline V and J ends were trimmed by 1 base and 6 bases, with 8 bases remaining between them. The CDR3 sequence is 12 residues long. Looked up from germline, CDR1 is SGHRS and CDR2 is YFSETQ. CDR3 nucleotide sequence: TGCGCCAGCAGCTTGCCAGGGGCCGAGCAGTACTTC. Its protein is CASSLPGAEQYF.

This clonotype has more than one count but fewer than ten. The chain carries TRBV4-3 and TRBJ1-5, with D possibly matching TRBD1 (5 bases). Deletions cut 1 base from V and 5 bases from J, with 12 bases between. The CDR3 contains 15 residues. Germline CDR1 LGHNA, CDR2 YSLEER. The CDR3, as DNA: TGCGCCAGCAGCCAAGTTCCGGGGGGGGATCAGCCCCAGCATTTT. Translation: CASSQVPGGDQPQHF.

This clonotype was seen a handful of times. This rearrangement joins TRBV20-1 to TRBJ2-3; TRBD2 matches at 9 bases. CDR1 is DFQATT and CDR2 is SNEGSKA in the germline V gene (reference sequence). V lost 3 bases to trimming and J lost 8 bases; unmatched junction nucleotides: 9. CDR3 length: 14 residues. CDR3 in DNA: TGCAGTGCTAGTCCTAGCGGGATGCCGGGTACGCAGTATTTT. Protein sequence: CSASPSGMPGTQYF.

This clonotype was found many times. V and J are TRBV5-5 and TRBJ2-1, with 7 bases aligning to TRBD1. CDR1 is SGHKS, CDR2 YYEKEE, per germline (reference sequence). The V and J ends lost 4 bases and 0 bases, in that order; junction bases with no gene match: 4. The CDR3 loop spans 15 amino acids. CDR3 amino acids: CASSRTGDSYNEQFF. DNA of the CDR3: TGTGCCAGCAGCCGGACAGGTGACTCCTACAATGAGCAGTTCTTC.

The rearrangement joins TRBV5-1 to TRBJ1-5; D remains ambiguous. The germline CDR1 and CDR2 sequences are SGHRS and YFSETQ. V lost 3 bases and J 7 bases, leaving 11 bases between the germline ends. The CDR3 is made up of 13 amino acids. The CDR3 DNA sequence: TGCGCCAGCAGCTCCGGTCCCGGGCAGCCCCAGCATTTT. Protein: CASSSGPGQPQHF.

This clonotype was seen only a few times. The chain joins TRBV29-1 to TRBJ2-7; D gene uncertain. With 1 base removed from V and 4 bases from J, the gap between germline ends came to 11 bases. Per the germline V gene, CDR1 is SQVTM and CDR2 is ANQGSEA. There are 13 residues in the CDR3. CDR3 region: CSVEGGTGYEQYF. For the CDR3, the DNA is TGCAGCGTTGAAGGGGGAACGGGTTACGAGCAGTACTTC.

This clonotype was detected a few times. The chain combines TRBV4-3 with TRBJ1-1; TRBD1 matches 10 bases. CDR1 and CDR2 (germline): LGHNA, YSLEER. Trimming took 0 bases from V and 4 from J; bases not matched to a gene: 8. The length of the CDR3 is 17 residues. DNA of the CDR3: TGCGCCAGCAGCCAAGATCGGGCTCGGGACAGGGGCACTGAAGCTTTCTTT. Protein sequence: CASSQDRARDRGTEAFF.

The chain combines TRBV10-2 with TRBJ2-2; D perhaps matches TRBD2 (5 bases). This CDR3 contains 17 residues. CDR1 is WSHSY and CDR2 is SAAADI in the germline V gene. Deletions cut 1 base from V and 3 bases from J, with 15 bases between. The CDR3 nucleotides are TGCGCCAGCAGTGAGTTTAGCGCAACTCAGCACACCGGGGAGCTGTTTTTT. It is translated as CASSEFSATQHTGELFF.

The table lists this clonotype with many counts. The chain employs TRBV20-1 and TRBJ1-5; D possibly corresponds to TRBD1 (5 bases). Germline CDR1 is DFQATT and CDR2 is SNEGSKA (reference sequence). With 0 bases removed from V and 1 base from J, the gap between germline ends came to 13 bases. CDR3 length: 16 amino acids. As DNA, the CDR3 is TGCAGTGCTAGAGACTCCGGGACCCAAAGCAATCAGCCCCAGCATTTT. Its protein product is CSARDSGTQSNQPQHF.

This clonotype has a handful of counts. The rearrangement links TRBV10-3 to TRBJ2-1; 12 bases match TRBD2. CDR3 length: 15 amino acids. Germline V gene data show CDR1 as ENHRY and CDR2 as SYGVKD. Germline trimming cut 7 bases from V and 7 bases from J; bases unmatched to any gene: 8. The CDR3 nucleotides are TGTGCCATCAACCCTAGCGGGAGGGCCGGTAATGAGCAGTTCTTC. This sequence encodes CAINPSGRAGNEQFF.

DNA of the CDR3: TGTGCCAGCAGATCAGGGGAGACTGAAGCTTTCTTT. It is translated as CASRSGETEAFF. The chain combines TRBV28 with TRBJ1-1; a weak D match, TRBD1 (6 bases). Per germline, CDR1 MDHEN and CDR2 SYDVKM. Trimming left V 6 bases short and J 5 bases short, with 10 bases between. CDR3 length: 12 amino acids.

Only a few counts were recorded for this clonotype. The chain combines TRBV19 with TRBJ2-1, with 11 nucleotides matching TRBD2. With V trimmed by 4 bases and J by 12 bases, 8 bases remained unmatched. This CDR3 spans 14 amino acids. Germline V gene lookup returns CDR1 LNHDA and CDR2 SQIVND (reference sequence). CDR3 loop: CASSTTSGREGQFF. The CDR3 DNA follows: TGTGCCAGTAGTACCACTAGCGGGAGAGAAGGGCAGTTCTTC.

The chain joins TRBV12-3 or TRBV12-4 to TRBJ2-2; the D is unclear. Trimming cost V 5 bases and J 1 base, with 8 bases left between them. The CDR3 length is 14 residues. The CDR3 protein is CASSLTRNTGELFF. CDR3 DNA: TGTGCCAGCAGTCTAACCAGGAACACCGGGGAGCTGTTTTTT.